This T cell receptor (beta chain) was documented in a study of Ad26.COV2.S vaccination and SARS-CoV-2 variants. The length of the CDR3 is 13 residues. Trimming removed 8 bases from V and 5 bases from J; junction bases left unmatched: 4. CDR1 is LNHDA, CDR2 SQIVND, per germline (reference sequence). Worth noting for this clone: No antigen is known for it.

Here immunoSEQ multiplex PCR was the method, and the copy in TCRdb shows in-frame clones only, minus some. This sample has a few hundred thousand clones; around 92% occur once, and the top ten carry about 1.7%. Study-level findings and limits: The placebo group had lower spike-specific TCR breadth than the vaccine recipients did. Vaccine recipients and placebo recipients showed similar non-spike TCR breadth.

Treatment given: roughly 19 received Ad26.COV2.S at low or high dose, single or two shots; roughly 5 received placebo; per-sample allocation not given. Day 63 after the first vaccine or placebo injection was the time point for sampling. In Boston, the donor was an adult between 18-55 years of age. The TCR originated in a person between 18 and 65 years old who received the Ad26.COV2.S COVID-19 vaccine or a placebo. This sample comprised peripheral blood, obtained in a trial of Ad26.COV2.S vaccine versus placebo. The V gene is TRBV19, the J gene TRBJ2-3, with 10 bases that match TRBD2. This chain's CDR3 is CASDSSGGDTQYF. DNA for the CDR3: TGTGCCAGTGATTCTAGCGGGGGAGATACGCAGTATTTT.